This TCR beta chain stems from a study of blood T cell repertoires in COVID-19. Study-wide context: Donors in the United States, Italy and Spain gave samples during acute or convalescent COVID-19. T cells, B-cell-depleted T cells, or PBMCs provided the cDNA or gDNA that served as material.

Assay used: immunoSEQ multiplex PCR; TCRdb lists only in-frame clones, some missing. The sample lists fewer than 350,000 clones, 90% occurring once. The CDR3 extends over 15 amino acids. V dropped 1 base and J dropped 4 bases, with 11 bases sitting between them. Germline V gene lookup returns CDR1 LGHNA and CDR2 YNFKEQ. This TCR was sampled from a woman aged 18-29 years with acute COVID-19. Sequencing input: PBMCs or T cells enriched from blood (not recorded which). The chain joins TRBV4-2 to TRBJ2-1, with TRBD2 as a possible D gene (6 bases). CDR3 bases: TGTGCCAGCAGCCAAGGCGGAGGGGCATACAATGAGCAGTTCTTC. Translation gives CASSQGGGAYNEQFF.